The clone carrying this T cell receptor beta chain was seen a handful of times. Its target is unknown. These data belong to a study of T cell repertoires in cytomegalovirus infection. Study overall: Selected CMV epitopes included recently identified HLA-C-restricted ones as well as well-studied HLA-B-restricted ones. Both CMV infection and a matching HLA type were indicated by public TCR beta signatures.

TCRdb reprocessed the reads with MiXCR, giving one entry per CDR3 protein. The profile shows some 800,000 distinct CDR3 sequences, about 28% of them singletons. The J segment lost 1 base and the V segment lost 4 bases, leaving 9 bases of the junction unmatched. The CDR3 has 16 residues. Germline-derived CDR1 and CDR2 are LGHNA and YNFKEQ. Study observations and caveats: Across the ex vivo response, the dominant clonotypes were HLA-C-restricted CMV-specific TCR beta clonotypes. Public TCR beta family frequency separated CMV-and-HLA carriers, including in an independent cohort.

V and J are TRBV4-2 and TRBJ2-7; TRBD1 matches 8 bases. This TCR was recovered from a human donor in good health (CMV status not recorded). Some clones in this sample may be carry-over from other donors' samples. The sequences come from cultured CD8+ T cells from PBMCs, collected from culture after CMV antigen stimulation. The CDR3, as DNA: TGTGCCAGCAGCCCCTGGGCAGGGGGCGAATCCTACGAGCAGTACTTC. Translated: CASSPWAGGESYEQYF.